This T cell receptor beta chain originates from a study of blood T cell repertoires in COVID-19. Whole-study context: Sites in the United States, Italy and Spain provided acute and convalescent COVID-19 samples. T cells, B-cell-depleted T cells, or PBMCs supplied cDNA or gDNA.

Per the authors' pipeline: The authors estimated nucleated cell counts from reference gene primer amplification. Method: immunoSEQ multiplex PCR; TCRdb's copy keeps in-frame clones and lacks some. V and J calls and clone size come straight from that table; D and trimming were deduced from the DNA. The table records around 120,000 clones, 75% to 85% of them present only once. V gave up 6 bases and J gave up 7 bases, with 19 bases separating them. CDR3 length: 15 residues. Germline V gene data show CDR1 as SGHTA and CDR2 as FQGNSA. This TCR was recovered from a woman aged 80 or over with acute or convalescent COVID-19. This chain connects TRBV7-2 to TRBJ2-1, with a possible D match to TRBD2 (5 bases). Sequences were obtained from peripheral blood. The CDR3 nucleotides are TGTGCCAGCAGAGTAATAGGGAGTCCCTTGAATGAGCAGTTCTTC. Its protein is CASRVIGSPLNEQFF. Together with reference TRBV7-2 and TRBJ2-1, the CDR3 gives the full variable domain: GAGVSQSPSNKVTEKGKDVELRCDPISGHTALYWYRQSLGQGLEFLIYFQGNSAPDKSGLPSDRFSAERTGGSVSTLTIQRTQQEDSAVYLCASRVIGSPLNEQFFGPGTRLTVL.